The rows below give T cell receptor beta chains drawn from one sample of a study of blood T cell repertoires in COVID-19. TCRdb's copy holds only in-frame clones and misses some; the assay was immunoSEQ multiplex PCR. The sample yields over 250,000 clones, approximately 88% seen once. Specimen: peripheral blood. The receptors originated from a woman in her 70s with COVID-19, enrolled during active disease. Both conserved end residues are part of each CDR3. A D gene is named only where the DNA matches it firmly. For some rows the clone size is stated as once, few or many, or as a class when expanded; others skip it.

size	J	D	V	DNA	CDR3
once	TRBJ2-3	TRBD2	TRBV11-2	TGTGCCAGCAGCGAGAGTAGCGGGAGGGTCCGGGGGGCAGATACGCAGTATTTT	CASSESSGRVRGADTQYF
.	TRBJ1-1	TRBD1	TRBV6-1	TGTGCCAGCAGTGAATCGGGGGGACAGGGACCTGAAGCTTTCTTT	CASSESGGQGPEAFF
.	TRBJ2-7	TRBD2	TRBV6-2/TRBV6-3	TGTGCCAGCAGTTACGAGCCCGGGACTAGCCTCTACGAGCAGTACTTC	CASSYEPGTSLYEQYF
.	TRBJ2-3	TRBD2	TRBV3-1/TRBV3-2	TGTGCCAGCAGCCTGGGGACTAGCGGGAGGGTAGATACGCAGTATTTT	CASSLGTSGRVDTQYF
.	TRBJ1-1	.	TRBV7-9	TGTGCCAGCTCCCCAGGGCGAAGTGAAGCTTTCTTT	CASSPGRSEAFF
.	TRBJ1-5	.	TRBV28	TGTGCCAGCAGTTTTCAGGGTGGTTGGCCCCAGCATTTT	CASSFQGGWPQHF
.	TRBJ2-6	.	TRBV19	TGTGCCAGTACCCCAGGGTCTGCCGGGGCCAACGTCCTGACTTTC	CASTPGSAGANVLTF
once	TRBJ2-1	.	TRBV20-1	TGCAGTGCAAAAAGCCGGGACTCAGGGTTCTTC	CSAKSRDSGFF
.	TRBJ1-3	TRBD1	TRBV9	TGTGCCAGCAGCGTAGATCCCCCCGGACAGGCTTTCTCTGGAAACACCATATATTTT	CASSVDPPGQAFSGNTIYF
once	TRBJ1-2	TRBD1	TRBV28	TGTGCCAGCAGTCTGGGCGGGGACAGGGGGGGGAATGGCTACACCTTC	CASSLGGDRGGNGYTF
.	TRBJ2-4	.	TRBV29-1	TGCAGCGTTATGGCCCCCCTAGACATTCAGTACTTC	CSVMAPLDIQYF
.	TRBJ2-7	.	TRBV28	TGTGCCAGCAGCGACAGGAACCCAGTACCCCACTTC	CASSDRNPVPHF
.	TRBJ2-1	.	TRBV7-2	TGTGCCAGCAGCCCCCGGGAGCAACAGTTCTTC	CASSPREQQFF
.	TRBJ2-5	TRBD1	TRBV11-3	TGTGCCAGCAGCTTTAAGGGGGCTGAGACCCAGTACTTC	CASSFKGAETQYF
.	TRBJ1-1	TRBD1	TRBV19	TGTGCCAGTAGTGACAGGGCCCGTCGAGCTTTCTTT	CASSDRARRAFF
.	TRBJ2-3	.	TRBV28	TGTGCCAGCGGCGGGGAAACCCCTAGCACAGATACGCAGTATTTT	CASGGETPSTDTQYF
.	TRBJ2-5	TRBD2	TRBV29-1	TGCAGCGTCTCGTTACTAGCGGGAGAAGAGACCCAGTACTTC	CSVSLLAGEETQYF
.	TRBJ2-1	TRBD2	TRBV19	TGTGCCAGTAGTATTAGGGAGGGGCGGAATGAGCAGTTCTTC	CASSIREGRNEQFF
.	TRBJ1-1	TRBD1	TRBV3-1/TRBV3-2	TGTGCCAGCAGCCAGTTCACAGGGGTGACTGAAGCTTTCTTT	CASSQFTGVTEAFF
.	TRBJ2-3	.	TRBV2	TGTGCCAGCAGTGTACTAGCAAAAACCACAGATACGCAGTATTTT	CASSVLAKTTDTQYF
.	TRBJ2-7	TRBD1	TRBV11-1	TGTGCCAGCAGCTTAGACAGGGGGTCCTACGAGCAGTACTTC	CASSLDRGSYEQYF
once	TRBJ2-1	TRBD2	TRBV5-1	TGCGCCAGCAGCTTGCCGGCTAGCGGTGAGCAGTTCTTC	CASSLPASGEQFF
.	TRBJ2-3	TRBD1	TRBV5-1	TGCGCCAGCAGCTCCCAGACAGGGTACACAGATACGCAGTATTTT	CASSSQTGYTDTQYF
few	TRBJ1-4	TRBD1	TRBV3-1/TRBV3-2	TGTGCCAGCAGCCCCCGACAGGGGACTAATGAAAAACTGTTTTTT	CASSPRQGTNEKLFF
.	TRBJ2-5	TRBD1	TRBV10-3	TGTGCCATCAGTGAGTCGTCGGGACAGGGGAGGGAGACCCAGTACTTC	CAISESSGQGRETQYF
.	TRBJ2-2	.	TRBV3-1/TRBV3-2	TGTGCCAGCACTCGAGGGATGGGGAACACCGGGGAGCTGTTTTTT	CASTRGMGNTGELFF
.	TRBJ2-2	TRBD1	TRBV29-1	TGCAGCGTTGAGAAACAGGGGAGTGGGGAGCTGTTTTTT	CSVEKQGSGELFF
.	TRBJ2-2	.	TRBV5-4	TGTGCCAGCAGCCGATCACCCCGAAGCGAGACCGGGGAGCTGTTTTTT	CASSRSPRSETGELFF
.	TRBJ2-7	.	TRBV28	TGTGCCACCAAGACTAGAACCTACGAGCAGTACTTC	CATKTRTYEQYF
many	TRBJ2-1	.	TRBV4-3	TGCGCCAGCAGCCAAGATACCGGGAGAACTGGGCAGTTCTTC	CASSQDTGRTGQFF
.	TRBJ2-7	TRBD1	TRBV15	TGTGCCACCAGCAGAGAGGGAGGGACAGGGGGCTACGAGCAGTACTTC	CATSREGGTGGYEQYF